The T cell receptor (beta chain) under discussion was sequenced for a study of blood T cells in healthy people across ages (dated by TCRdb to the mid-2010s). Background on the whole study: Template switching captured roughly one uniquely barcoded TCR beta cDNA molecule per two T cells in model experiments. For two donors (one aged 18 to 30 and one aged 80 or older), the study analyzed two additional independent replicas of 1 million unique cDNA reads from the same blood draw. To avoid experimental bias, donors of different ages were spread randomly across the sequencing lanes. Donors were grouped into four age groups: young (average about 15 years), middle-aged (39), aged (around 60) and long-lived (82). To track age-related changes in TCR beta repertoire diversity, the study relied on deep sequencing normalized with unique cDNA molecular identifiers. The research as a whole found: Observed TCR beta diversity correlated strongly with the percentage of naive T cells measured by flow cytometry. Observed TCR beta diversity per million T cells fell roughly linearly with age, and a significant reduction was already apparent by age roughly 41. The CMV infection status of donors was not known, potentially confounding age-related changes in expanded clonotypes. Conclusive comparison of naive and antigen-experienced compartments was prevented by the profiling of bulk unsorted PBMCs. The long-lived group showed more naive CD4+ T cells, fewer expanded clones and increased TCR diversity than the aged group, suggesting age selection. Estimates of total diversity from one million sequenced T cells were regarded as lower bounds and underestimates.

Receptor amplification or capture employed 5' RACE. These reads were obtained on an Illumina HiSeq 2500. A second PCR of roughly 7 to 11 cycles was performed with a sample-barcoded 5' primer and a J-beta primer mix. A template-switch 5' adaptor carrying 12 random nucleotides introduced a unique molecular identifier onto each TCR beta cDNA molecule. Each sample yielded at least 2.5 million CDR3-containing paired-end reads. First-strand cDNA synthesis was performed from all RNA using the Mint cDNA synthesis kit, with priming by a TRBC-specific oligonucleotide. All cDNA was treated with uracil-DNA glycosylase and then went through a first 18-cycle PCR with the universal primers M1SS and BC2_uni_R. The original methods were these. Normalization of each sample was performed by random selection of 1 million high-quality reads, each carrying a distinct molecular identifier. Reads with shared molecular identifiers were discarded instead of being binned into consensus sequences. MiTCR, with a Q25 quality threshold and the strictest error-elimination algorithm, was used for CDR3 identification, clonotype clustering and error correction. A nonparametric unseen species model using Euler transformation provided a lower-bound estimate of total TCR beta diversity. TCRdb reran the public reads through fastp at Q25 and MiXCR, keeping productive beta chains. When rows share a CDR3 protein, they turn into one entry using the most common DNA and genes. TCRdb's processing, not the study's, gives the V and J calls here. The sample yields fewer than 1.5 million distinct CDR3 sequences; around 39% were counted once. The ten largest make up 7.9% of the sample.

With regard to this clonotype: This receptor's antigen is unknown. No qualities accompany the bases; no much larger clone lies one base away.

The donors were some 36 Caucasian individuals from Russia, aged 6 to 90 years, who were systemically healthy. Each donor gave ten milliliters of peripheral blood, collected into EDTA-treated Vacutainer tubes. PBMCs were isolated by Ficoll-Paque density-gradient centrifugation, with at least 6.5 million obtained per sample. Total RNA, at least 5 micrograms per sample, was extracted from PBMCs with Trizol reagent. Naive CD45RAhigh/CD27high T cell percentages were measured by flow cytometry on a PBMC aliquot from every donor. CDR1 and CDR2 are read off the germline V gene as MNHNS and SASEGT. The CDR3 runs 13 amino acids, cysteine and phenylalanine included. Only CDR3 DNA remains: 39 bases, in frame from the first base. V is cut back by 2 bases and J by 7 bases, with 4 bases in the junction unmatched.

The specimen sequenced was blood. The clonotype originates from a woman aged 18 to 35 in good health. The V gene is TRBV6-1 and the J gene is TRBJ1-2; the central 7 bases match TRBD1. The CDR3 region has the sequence CASSERQGGGYTF. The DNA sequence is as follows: TGTGCCAGCAGTGAACGACAGGGCGGTGGCTACACCTTC.